Listed below are T cell receptor beta chains from one sample, sequenced in a study of cytomegalovirus exposure and HLA in healthy donors. TCRdb keeps only in-frame clones here, not all; method: immunoSEQ multiplex PCR. The sample holds about 140,000 clones, 77% seen once. Sequencing was carried out using PBMCs. The receptors were sampled from a middle-aged woman in good health and CMV-seronegative. Each CDR3 is given with its conserved first and last residue. Fields, in order: D gene, clone size, J gene, CDR3 length, V gene, CDR3 DNA, CDR3 protein. D genes are given only for firm matches. Part of the rows lack a size; the others show once, few, many or a class for expanded clones.

>TRBD2|NA|TRBJ2-5|13|TRBV10-3
TGTGCCATCAGTGGGACTAGCTGGGAGACCCAGTACTTC
CAISGTSWETQYF
>NA|NA|TRBJ2-7|12|TRBV7-8
TGTGCCAGCAGCTCACATTCCGTGGAGCAGTACTTC
CASSSHSVEQYF
>TRBD2|NA|TRBJ2-3|16|TRBV5-4
TGTGCCAGCAGCTTTAGGACTAGCGGGGGTTCAGATACGCAGTATTTT
CASSFRTSGGSDTQYF
>TRBD2|NA|TRBJ2-1|15|TRBV5-4
TGTGCCAGCAGCTTCGGCGGGGGGGCCGGGAATGAGCAGTTCTTC
CASSFGGGAGNEQFF
>NA|NA|TRBJ1-3|14|TRBV15
TGTGCCACCAGCAGAGCGGGTCTTGGAAACACCATATATTTT
CATSRAGLGNTIYF
>NA|NA|TRBJ1-2|15|TRBV19
TGTGCCAGTAGCCCCGGAGGGAACCTAAACTATGGCTACACCTTC
CASSPGGNLNYGYTF
>NA|NA|TRBJ1-2|11|TRBV30
TGTGCCTGGGCAGGGTCTGGCGGCTACACCTTC
CAWAGSGGYTF
>NA|NA|TRBJ1-1|12|TRBV5-4
TGTGCCAGCAGCTTGGTAAACACTGAAGCTTTCTTT
CASSLVNTEAFF
>TRBD1|few|TRBJ1-4|14|TRBV7-9
TGTGCCAGCACCGCCGGGACAGGGGATGAAAAACTGTTTTTT
CASTAGTGDEKLFF
>NA|once|TRBJ2-7|10|TRBV20-1
TGCAGTGCACAAAGATCCGAGCAGTACTTC
CSAQRSEQYF
>NA|NA|TRBJ1-4|16|TRBV29-1
TGCAGCGCTTCGCGGGACGTAATGGGGACTAATGAAAAACTGTTTTTT
CSASRDVMGTNEKLFF
>NA|NA|TRBJ1-2|17|TRBV4-3
TGCGCCAGCAGCCCCGCCTTCTCCCACAGGGTACACTATGGCTACACCTTC
CASSPAFSHRVHYGYTF
>NA|NA|TRBJ1-5|15|TRBV6-6
TGTGCCAGCAGTTACCGGGCCAGGGACAATCAGCCCCAGCATTTT
CASSYRARDNQPQHF
>TRBD1|NA|TRBJ1-5|17|TRBV27
TGTGCCAGCAGTTTATACTTCGAACAGGGGGGAAATCAGCCCCAGCATTTT
CASSLYFEQGGNQPQHF
>TRBD2|NA|TRBJ2-7|16|TRBV18
TGTGCCAGCTCACCACGAGGGACTAGCGGATCCTACGAGCAGTACTTC
CASSPRGTSGSYEQYF
>TRBD2|NA|TRBJ2-2|15|TRBV11-1
TGTGCCAGCAGCTTCCGGGGGGGGAACACCGGGGAGCTGTTTTTT
CASSFRGGNTGELFF
>NA|NA|TRBJ2-5|13|TRBV11-3
TGTGCCAGCAGCTTAGATATGAGTGAGACCCAGTACTTC
CASSLDMSETQYF
>NA|once|TRBJ2-6|14|TRBV28
TGTGCCAGCAGCGTCGGCTCTGGGGCCAACGTCCTGACTTTC
CASSVGSGANVLTF
>TRBD2|NA|TRBJ2-5|16|TRBV4-2
TGTGCCAGCAGCCAAGGGACTAGCGGGGGGTTGGAGACCCAGTACTTC
CASSQGTSGGLETQYF
>NA|NA|TRBJ1-2|14|TRBV7-9
TGTGCCAGCAGCTTAGACGGACGGACTGATGGCTACACCTTC
CASSLDGRTDGYTF
>TRBD2|NA|TRBJ2-5|15|TRBV27
TGTGCCAGCAGGTCAAGACTAGCGGGGGTTGAGACCCAGTACTTC
CASRSRLAGVETQYF
>NA|NA|TRBJ2-1|15|TRBV18
TGTGCCAGCTCACCTCTCCTTAGCTCCTACAATGAGCAGTTCTTC
CASSPLLSSYNEQFF
>TRBD1|NA|TRBJ1-4|16|TRBV6-6
TGTGCCAGCAGTTCCCTAGGACAGGTGGCTAATGAAAAACTGTTTTTT
CASSSLGQVANEKLFF
>NA|NA|TRBJ1-2|14|TRBV7-8
TGTGCCAGCAGCTTAGTTGGAGGGCCTTATGGCTACACCTTC
CASSLVGGPYGYTF
>TRBD1|NA|TRBJ1-5|15|TRBV19
TGTGCCAGTAGCGGCGGGACAGGGGGCGGTCAGCCCCAGCATTTT
CASSGGTGGGQPQHF
>TRBD2|few|TRBJ2-3|15|TRBV6-6
TGTGCCAGCAGCCGCGGGACTAGCGGTCCAGATACGCAGTATTTT
CASSRGTSGPDTQYF
>TRBD1|NA|TRBJ1-5|16|TRBV27
TGTGCCAGCAGTTTTCAGGGGGCGCGTAGCAATCAGCCCCAGCATTTT
CASSFQGARSNQPQHF
>TRBD1|NA|TRBJ1-2|15|TRBV2
TGTGCCAGCAGTTCGGAGGGGGCGCGAGCAAATGGCTACACCTTC
CASSSEGARANGYTF
>NA|NA|TRBJ2-6|14|TRBV4-3
TGCGCCAGCAGCCAAGACGGGGGGGCCAACGTCCTGACTTTC
CASSQDGGANVLTF
>TRBD1|NA|TRBJ2-2|17|TRBV7-2
TGTGCCAGCAGCCCCCCACGTGGGACAGAGAACACCGGGGAGCTGTTTTTT
CASSPPRGTENTGELFF
>NA|NA|TRBJ1-2|15|TRBV30
TGTGCCTGGATGCGAGCCGGGACTGGAGGTTCCGGCTACACCTTC
CAWMRAGTGGSGYTF
>NA|NA|TRBJ2-3|15|TRBV5-4
TGTGCCAGCAGCTTGAGGACAGTCAGCACAGATACGCAGTATTTT
CASSLRTVSTDTQYF
>TRBD1|NA|TRBJ1-4|16|TRBV5-6
TGTGCCAGCAGCAGGGCCCGACAGGGTTATAATGAAAAACTGTTTTTT
CASSRARQGYNEKLFF
>NA|once|TRBJ1-2|17|TRBV23-1
TGCGCCAGCAGTCAATCGGTCCGGGGGATAGGTAACTATGGCTACACCTTC
CASSQSVRGIGNYGYTF
>NA|few|TRBJ2-7|16|TRBV5-6
TGTGCCAGCAGCTTATCAGTTAAAGCGGTCTACGACGAGCAGTACTTC
CASSLSVKAVYDEQYF
>NA|few|TRBJ1-1|11|TRBV29-1
TGCAGCGTTGAAATGGGCCGTGAAGCTTTCTTT
CSVEMGREAFF
>TRBD1|many|TRBJ1-5|14|TRBV30
TGTGCCTGGAGTGCAGGGGGATCCTCACAGCCCCAGCATTTT
CAWSAGGSSQPQHF
>NA|NA|TRBJ1-5|13|TRBV7-2
TGTGCCAGCAGCAGGGAGGGCAATCAGCCCCAGCATTTT
CASSREGNQPQHF
>TRBD2|NA|TRBJ2-3|16|TRBV28
TGTGCCAGCAGTTCCCTAGCGGGGAGGATACCGGATACGCAGTATTTT
CASSSLAGRIPDTQYF
>NA|once|TRBJ2-1|17|TRBV4-3
TGCGCCAGCAGCCAAGAATCCGTGACAGGTCAGGGGGGCGAGCAGTTCTTC
CASSQESVTGQGGEQFF
>TRBD1|NA|TRBJ1-5|15|TRBV7-2
TGTGCCAGCAGCACAGGGGGCTCGTCAGGGCAGCCCCAGCATTTT
CASSTGGSSGQPQHF
>NA|NA|TRBJ1-3|16|TRBV4-2
TGTGCCAGCAGCCTCCGGGAGGCGGGGTTAGGAAACACCATATATTTT
CASSLREAGLGNTIYF
>NA|NA|TRBJ1-2|12|TRBV19
TGTGCCAGTAGTCGTGGCCGAGGAGGCTACACCTTC
CASSRGRGGYTF